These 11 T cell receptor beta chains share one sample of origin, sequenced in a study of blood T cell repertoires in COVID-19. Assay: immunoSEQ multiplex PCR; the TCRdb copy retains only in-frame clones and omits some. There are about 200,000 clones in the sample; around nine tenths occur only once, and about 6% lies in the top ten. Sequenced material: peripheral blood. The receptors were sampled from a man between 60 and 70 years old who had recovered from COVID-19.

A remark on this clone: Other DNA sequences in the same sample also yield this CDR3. CDR3 loop: CSAPGTYEQYF. As DNA, the CDR3 is TGCAGTGCTCCCGGGACCTACGAGCAGTACTTC. The V and J genes are TRBV20-1 and TRBJ2-7; D possibly corresponds to TRBD2 (5 bases). Germline V gives CDR1 DFQATT, CDR2 SNEGSKA (reference sequence). This CDR3 contains 11 residues. Between the trimmed V and J ends, which lost 5 bases and 2 bases, there was a span of 7 bases.

The CDR3 bases are TGTGCCTGGAGTCCACTCAGGGGGCCCCAGCATTTT. It encodes CAWSPLRGPQHF. The genes are TRBV30 and TRBJ1-5; weak D call: TRBD1 (6 bases). Trimming stripped 2 bases from V and 9 bases from J, with 11 bases between. CDR1 and CDR2 (germline): GTSNPN, SVGIG (reference sequence). The CDR3 contains 12 residues. Variable domain in full (rest from reference TRBV30 and TRBJ1-5): SQTIHQWPATLVQPVGSPLSLECTVEGTSNPNLYWYRQAAGRGLQLLFYSVGIGQISSEVPQNLSASRPQDRQFILSSKKLLLSDSGFYLCAWSPLRGPQHFGDGTRLSIL.

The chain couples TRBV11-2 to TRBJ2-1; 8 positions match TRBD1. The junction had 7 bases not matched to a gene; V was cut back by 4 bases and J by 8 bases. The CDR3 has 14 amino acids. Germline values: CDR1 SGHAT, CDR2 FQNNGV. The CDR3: CASSYWTGYDEQFF. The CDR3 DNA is TGTGCCAGCAGCTATTGGACAGGGTACGATGAGCAGTTCTTC. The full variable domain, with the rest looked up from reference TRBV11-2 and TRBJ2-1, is EAGVAQSPRYKIIEKRQSVAFWCNPISGHATLYWYQQILGQGPKLLIQFQNNGVVDDSQLPKDRFSAERLKGVDSTLKIQPAKLEDSAVYLCASSYWTGYDEQFFGPGTRLTVL.

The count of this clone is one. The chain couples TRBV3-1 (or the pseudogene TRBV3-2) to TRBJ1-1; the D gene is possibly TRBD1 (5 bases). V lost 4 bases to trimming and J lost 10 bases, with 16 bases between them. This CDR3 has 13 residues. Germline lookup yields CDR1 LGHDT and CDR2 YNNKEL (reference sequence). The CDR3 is CASSPLTELRAFF. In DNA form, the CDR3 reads TGTGCCAGCAGCCCCTTGACAGAATTACGAGCTTTCTTT.

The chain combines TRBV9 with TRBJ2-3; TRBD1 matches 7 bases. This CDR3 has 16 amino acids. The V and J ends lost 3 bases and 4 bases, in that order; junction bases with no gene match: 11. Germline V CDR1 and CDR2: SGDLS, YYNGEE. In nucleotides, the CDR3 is TGTGCCAGCAGCGCAATCCCCGGGACAGTCGCAGATACGCAGTATTTT. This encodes CASSAIPGTVADTQYF.

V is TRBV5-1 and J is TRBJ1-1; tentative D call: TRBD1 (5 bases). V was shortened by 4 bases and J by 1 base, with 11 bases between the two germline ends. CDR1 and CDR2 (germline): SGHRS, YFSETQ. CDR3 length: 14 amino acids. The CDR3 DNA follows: TGCGCCAGCAGCGTACAGGACCCGAACACTGAAGCTTTCTTT. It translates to CASSVQDPNTEAFF.

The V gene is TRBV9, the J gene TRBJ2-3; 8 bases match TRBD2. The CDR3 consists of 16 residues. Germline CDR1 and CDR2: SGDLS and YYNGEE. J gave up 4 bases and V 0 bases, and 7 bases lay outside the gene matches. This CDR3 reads CASSVDVAGTSDTQYF. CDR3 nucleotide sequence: TGTGCCAGCAGCGTAGATGTAGCGGGGACTTCAGATACGCAGTATTTT.

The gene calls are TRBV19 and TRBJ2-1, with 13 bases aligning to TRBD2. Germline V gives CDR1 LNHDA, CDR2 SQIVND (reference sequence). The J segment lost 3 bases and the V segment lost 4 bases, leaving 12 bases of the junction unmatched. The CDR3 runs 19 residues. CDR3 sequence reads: CASSKQPGLAGNIYNEQFF. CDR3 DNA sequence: TGTGCCAGTAGTAAACAACCGGGACTAGCGGGAAACATCTACAATGAGCAGTTCTTC.

The CDR3 reads CAIRLAGVRDTQYF. CDR3 DNA: TGTGCCATCAGACTAGCGGGAGTGCGCGATACGCAGTATTTT. This chain links TRBV10-3 with TRBJ2-3, with TRBD2 matching over 11 bases. Germline V gene lookup returns CDR1 ENHRY and CDR2 SYGVKD. V lost 6 bases, J lost 6 bases, and 5 bases stayed unmatched. The CDR3 loop spans 14 amino acids.

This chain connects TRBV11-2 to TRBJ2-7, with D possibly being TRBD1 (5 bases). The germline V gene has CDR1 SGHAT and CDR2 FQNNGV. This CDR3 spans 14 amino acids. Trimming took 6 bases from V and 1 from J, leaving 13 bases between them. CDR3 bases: TGTGCCAGCAGAGGGGTGGGCGCTTCCTACGAGCAGTACTTC. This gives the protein CASRGVGASYEQYF.

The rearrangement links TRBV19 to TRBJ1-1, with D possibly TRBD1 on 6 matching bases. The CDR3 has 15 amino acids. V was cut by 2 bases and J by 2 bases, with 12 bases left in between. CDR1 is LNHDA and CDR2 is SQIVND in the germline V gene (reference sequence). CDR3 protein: CASSILARGNTEAFF. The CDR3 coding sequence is TGTGCCAGTAGTATACTCGCCAGGGGTAACACTGAAGCTTTCTTT.